Each of the 22 T cell receptor beta chains below was sequenced from the same sample in a study of blood T cell repertoires in COVID-19. Data came from immunoSEQ multiplex PCR; TCRdb stores just in-frame clones and leaves some out. The sample yields roughly 150,000 clones, under 90% seen once. The sample consisted of peripheral blood. The origin of the receptors is a woman over 75 with acute or convalescent COVID-19.

This clone was found a few times. V usage is TRBV7-9 and J usage is TRBJ1-1; maybe TRBD1 (5 bases). The CDR3 runs to 14 residues. The V and J ends lost 3 bases and 6 bases respectively, with 14 bases between them. From germline, CDR1 is SEHNR and CDR2 FQNEAQ (reference sequence). CDR3 nucleotide sequence: TGTGCCAGCAGCTTGGGGCAGGGAAGGTCTGAAGCTTTCTTT. Translated, it gives CASSLGQGRSEAFF. Full variable domain (outside the CDR3, taken from reference TRBV7-9 and TRBJ1-1): DTGVSQNPRHKITKRGQNVTFRCDPISEHNRLYWYRQTLGQGPEFLTYFQNEAQLEKSRLLSDRFSAERPKGSFSTLEIQRTEQGDSAMYLCASSLGQGRSEAFFGQGTRLTVV.

The V call is TRBV6-5, the J call TRBJ2-1, with TRBD1 matching over 12 bases. The ends lost 5 bases at V and 13 bases at J; junction bases unmatched: 9. Germline lookup yields CDR1 MNHEY and CDR2 SVGAGI. The CDR3 is 14 amino acids. The DNA for the CDR3 is TGTGCCAGCAGTAGCTATGTTGGGACAGGGGGCCAGTTCTTC. Its protein is CASSSYVGTGGQFF.

The rearrangement uses TRBV10-1 and TRBJ1-1, with TRBD1 matching over 7 bases. Trimming removed 4 bases from V and 4 bases from J; junction bases left unmatched: 21. CDR3 size: 19 residues. CDR1 is WNHNN, CDR2 SYGVQD, per germline (reference sequence). In DNA, the CDR3 is TGCGCCAGCAGTGCAGCCCATACAGGGGTTGGCTTTTCGTCCACTGAAGCTTTCTTT. Protein sequence: CASSAAHTGVGFSSTEAFF.

This chain joins TRBV9 and TRBJ2-3; TRBD2 matches at 9 bases. The V gene end was trimmed by 4 bases and the J gene end by 2 bases; junction bases not matched to a gene: 11. Per the germline V gene, CDR1 is SGDLS and CDR2 is YYNGEE. The CDR3 covers 17 residues. The CDR3 DNA reads as TGTGCCAGCAGCCCCCGGCAGCGGGGGGCCGACACAGATACGCAGTATTTT. It codes for CASSPRQRGADTDTQYF.

The genes are TRBV10-3 and TRBJ1-6; weak D call: TRBD1 (6 bases). This CDR3 contains 14 residues. V gave up 3 bases and J gave up 7 bases, with 10 bases separating them. From germline, CDR1 is ENHRY and CDR2 SYGVKD. The CDR3 DNA reads TGTGCCATCAGTGACACAGGGATGAATTCACCCCTCCACTTT. Its protein is CAISDTGMNSPLHF.

This clone showed up just once. The chain carries TRBV4-3 and TRBJ2-2; 14 bases line up with TRBD2. Looked up from germline, CDR1 is LGHNA and CDR2 is YSLEER. CDR3 size: 18 residues. V was clipped by 4 bases and J by 5 bases; unmatched bases: 9. The CDR3 DNA follows: TGCGCCAGCAGCCGACTAGCGGGGGGGCTCGGGGAGACCGGGGAGCTGTTTTTT. It encodes CASSRLAGGLGETGELFF.

The J gene is TRBJ2-1, the V gene TRBV18, with D possibly being TRBD1 (6 bases). CDR1 KGHSH and CDR2 LQKENI come from the germline V gene. The CDR3 totals 15 residues. V lost 3 bases, J lost 9 bases, and 18 bases lay in between. DNA of the CDR3: TGTGCCAGCTCACCCGGACAGCCGGGGATGCGTGAGCAGTTCTTC. Residues: CASSPGQPGMREQFF.

In its sample, this clone was seen once. The chain joins TRBV6-5 to TRBJ1-1; D may be TRBD1 (5 bases). The CDR3 extends over 15 amino acids. In germline, CDR1 is MNHEY, CDR2 SVGAGI. Trimming left V 0 bases short and J 4 bases short, with 12 bases between. This chain's CDR3 is CASSYSWNGGTEAFF. The CDR3 DNA sequence: TGTGCCAGCAGTTACTCCTGGAACGGGGGCACTGAAGCTTTCTTT.

This clone was recorded only once. The chain employs TRBV5-1 and TRBJ1-2, with 8 bases fitting TRBD1. Germline V gene lookup returns CDR1 SGHRS and CDR2 YFSETQ. After removal of 5 bases from V and 8 bases from J, the junction contained 11 bases not matched to a gene. The CDR3 consists of 14 residues. CDR3 sequence reads: CASSRSQGERGYTF. The CDR3 coding sequence is TGCGCCAGCAGTAGATCACAGGGGGAAAGAGGCTACACCTTC.

The chain links TRBV14 to TRBJ2-2; TRBD2 matches at 9 bases. J gave up 6 bases and V 0 bases, and 8 bases lay outside the gene matches. CDR3 length equals 17 residues. The V gene's germline CDR1 is SGHDN and CDR2 FVKESK. The CDR3 DNA reads as TGTGCCAGCAGCCAAGAAATTTCGGGCGGGGGGGCCGGGGAGCTGTTTTTT. This codes for CASSQEISGGGAGELFF.

This clone was recorded only once. The chain carries TRBV9 and TRBJ2-2; D might be TRBD2 (6 bases). The CDR3 totals 15 residues. CDR1 is SGDLS and CDR2 is YYNGEE in the germline V gene. V lost 0 bases and J lost 7, with 13 bases in between. CDR3 bases: TGTGCCAGCAGCGTAGTTTCGGGAGTAATCGGGGAGCTGTTTTTT. Its protein is CASSVVSGVIGELFF.

The chain carries TRBV6-2 or TRBV6-3 and TRBJ1-2, with D hard to call. Germline V gives CDR1 MNHEY, CDR2 SVGEGT. The CDR3 extends over 14 amino acids. Trimming pared 2 bases from V and 5 bases from J, leaving 12 bases between. The CDR3 nucleotides read TGTGCCAGCAGTTACGAGAGGCGCGTTTATGGCTACACCTTC. Translation gives CASSYERRVYGYTF.

The rearrangement uses TRBV7-9 and TRBJ2-2; the D is unclear. The CDR3 is 14 residues long. V lost 1 base to trimming and J lost 1 base, with 4 bases between them. In germline, CDR1 is SEHNR, CDR2 FQNEAQ (reference sequence). CDR3 residues: CASSLDGNTGELFF. In nucleotides, the CDR3 is TGTGCCAGCAGCTTAGACGGGAACACCGGGGAGCTGTTTTTT.

The chain is built from TRBV2 and TRBJ2-6; a weak D match, TRBD1 (6 bases). Germline CDR1 and CDR2: SNHLY and FYNNEI. This CDR3 is built from 16 residues. The V gene lost 6 bases and the J gene lost 5 bases, with 17 bases spanning the gap. Here the CDR3 DNA reads TGTGCCAGCAGGGAGTACAGGGATGGGAGGGCCAACGTCCTGACTTTC. Protein: CASREYRDGRANVLTF.

Only a few counts were recorded for this clone. The rearrangement links TRBV5-1 to TRBJ2-7; 11 nucleotides line up with TRBD1. Unmatched junction bases numbered 3, after V lost 4 bases and J lost 3 bases. Germline assignment: CDR1 SGHRS and CDR2 YFSETQ. The CDR3 consists of 14 residues. This CDR3 reads CASSRTGGNYEQYF. CDR3 nucleotide sequence: TGCGCCAGCAGCAGGACAGGGGGCAACTACGAGCAGTACTTC.

This clone was recorded only once. DNA for the CDR3: TGTGCCAGCAGCCGTAGTCAGGACGGGAGCTATGGCTACACCTTC. Amino acid sequence: CASSRSQDGSYGYTF. The chain recombines TRBV9 with TRBJ1-2; no reliable D call. This CDR3 has 15 residues. Per germline, CDR1 SGDLS and CDR2 YYNGEE. V was clipped by 4 bases and J by 4 bases, with 17 bases between them.

This rearrangement joins TRBV7-2 to TRBJ1-4, with D maybe TRBD1 (5 bases). The CDR3 contains 13 residues. CDR1 SGHTA and CDR2 FQGNSA come from the germline V gene. The V and J ends lost 6 bases and 3 bases respectively, with 8 bases between them. CDR3 region: CASRRDANEKLFF. CDR3 nucleotides: TGTGCCAGCAGGCGGGACGCTAATGAAAAACTGTTTTTT.

The J gene is TRBJ1-3, the V gene TRBV28, with unresolved D. The CDR3 sequence is 15 residues long. V shed 7 bases and J shed 0 bases, with 13 bases lying between them. CDR1 and CDR2 from the germline V gene are MDHEN and SYDVKM. As DNA, the CDR3 is TGTGCCAGCACCAATCCGGTCCTCTCTGGAAACACCATATATTTT. This translates into CASTNPVLSGNTIYF.

V and J are TRBV27 and TRBJ2-7; the match to TRBD2 covers 11 bases. The CDR3 sequence is 14 residues long. V trimming: 7 bases; J trimming: 3 bases; junction bases outside the gene matches: 5. Germline-derived CDR1 and CDR2 are MNHEY and SMNVEV (reference sequence). This CDR3 is CASKLAGGGYEQYF. As DNA, the CDR3 is TGTGCCAGCAAATTAGCGGGAGGGGGCTACGAGCAGTACTTC.

The chain employs TRBV7-2 and TRBJ2-4, with 8 bases identical to TRBD1. The junction had 11 bases not matched to a gene; V was cut back by 7 bases and J by 6 bases. CDR1 SGHTA and CDR2 FQGNSA come from the germline V gene. There are 15 residues in the CDR3. The CDR3 nucleotides read TGTGCCAGCAAACGACAGGGGCCGTCCGGAAACATTCAGTACTTC. It translates to CASKRQGPSGNIQYF. The whole variable domain, remainder taken from reference TRBV7-2 and TRBJ2-4, is GAGVSQSPSNKVTEKGKDVELRCDPISGHTALYWYRQSLGQGLEFLIYFQGNSAPDKSGLPSDRFSAERTGGSVSTLTIQRTQQEDSAVYLCASKRQGPSGNIQYFGAGTRLSVL.

The gene calls are TRBV7-2 and TRBJ2-2; 9 bases line up with TRBD1. Germline V gene data show CDR1 as SGHTA and CDR2 as FQGNSA. V was pared by 7 bases and J by 6 bases, with 6 bases of the junction left unmatched. The CDR3 is 14 residues long. This CDR3 is CASKQGAEAGELFF. CDR3 in DNA: TGTGCCAGCAAACAGGGGGCAGAGGCCGGGGAGCTGTTTTTT.

This clone came up once. The V and J genes are TRBV28 and TRBJ1-2, with 8 bases identical to TRBD1. After removal of 2 bases from V and 2 bases from J, the junction contained 7 bases not matched to a gene. The CDR3 covers 16 residues. Germline lookup yields CDR1 MDHEN and CDR2 SYDVKM. This CDR3 is CASSLPPDRVNYGYTF. CDR3 in DNA: TGTGCCAGCAGTTTACCCCCGGACAGGGTAAACTATGGCTACACCTTC.